This T cell receptor beta chain was identified during a study of CXCR3-negative and CXCR3-positive naive CD8 T cells. All TRB cDNA libraries came from 5' RACE performed with UMI labels. TCRdb reprocessed the 5' RACE reads, with one entry per CDR3 protein and no DNA. The sample data list some 100,000 distinct CDR3 sequences. CD45RO-CCR7+CD27+CD95- marked naive CD8+ T cells. The CDR3 loop spans 17 amino acids. CDR1 LNHDA and CDR2 SQIVND come from the germline V gene (reference sequence). As concerns this clonotype: Its matching antigen is unknown.

Overall study results and limits: Researchers report that CXCR3-positive naive cells carry more hydrophobic TRB CDR3s than CXCR3-negative naive cells.

The sequence was obtained from a human donor in good health. Some clones in this sample may be carry-over from other donors' samples. The source material was naive CXCR3+ CD8+ T cells from blood. Noted subset: CD45RO-CCR7+CD27+CD95- naive CD8+ T cells expressing CXCR3 (TNR3+). This chain links TRBV19 with TRBJ2-2; TCRdb names TRBD1, which stays unverified in the absence of DNA. This chain's CDR3 is CASSIPRDRTNTGELFF.